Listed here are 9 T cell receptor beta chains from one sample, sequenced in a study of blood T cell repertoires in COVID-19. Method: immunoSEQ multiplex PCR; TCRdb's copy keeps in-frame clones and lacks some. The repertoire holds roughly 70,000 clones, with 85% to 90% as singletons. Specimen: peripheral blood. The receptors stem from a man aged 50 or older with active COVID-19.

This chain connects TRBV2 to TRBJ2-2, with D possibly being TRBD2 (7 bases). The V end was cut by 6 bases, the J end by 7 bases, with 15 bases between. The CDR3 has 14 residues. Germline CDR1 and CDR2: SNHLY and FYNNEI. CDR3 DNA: TGTGCCAGCAGGTGGCGGGGGCATAGCGGGGAGCTGTTTTTT. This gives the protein CASRWRGHSGELFF.

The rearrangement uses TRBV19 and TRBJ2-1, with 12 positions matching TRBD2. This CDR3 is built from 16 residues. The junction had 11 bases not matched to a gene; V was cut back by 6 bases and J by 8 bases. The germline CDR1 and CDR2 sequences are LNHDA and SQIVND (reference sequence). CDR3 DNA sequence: TGTGCCAGTAGGCCTCTGCTAGCGGGAGGGCGCGATGAGCAGTTCTTC. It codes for CASRPLLAGGRDEQFF.

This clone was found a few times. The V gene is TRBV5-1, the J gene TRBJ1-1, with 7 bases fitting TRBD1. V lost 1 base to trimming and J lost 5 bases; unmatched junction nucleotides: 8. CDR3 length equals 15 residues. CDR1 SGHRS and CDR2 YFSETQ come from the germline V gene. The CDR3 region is CASSLTAGGRTEAFF. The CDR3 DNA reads TGCGCCAGCAGCTTGACCGCAGGGGGGAGGACTGAAGCTTTCTTT.

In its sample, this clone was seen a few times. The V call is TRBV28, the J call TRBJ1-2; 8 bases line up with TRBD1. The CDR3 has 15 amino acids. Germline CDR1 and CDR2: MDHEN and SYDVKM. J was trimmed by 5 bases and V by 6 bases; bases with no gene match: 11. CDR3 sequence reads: CASRRDRQTRYGYTF. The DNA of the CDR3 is TGTGCCAGCAGAAGGGACAGGCAAACGAGGTATGGCTACACCTTC.

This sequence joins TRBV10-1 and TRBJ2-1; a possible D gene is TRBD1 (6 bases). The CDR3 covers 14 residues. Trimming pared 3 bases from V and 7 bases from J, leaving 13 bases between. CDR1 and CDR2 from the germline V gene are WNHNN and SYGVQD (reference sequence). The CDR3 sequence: CASSDLGDKNEQFF. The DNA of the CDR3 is TGCGCCAGCAGTGACCTCGGGGACAAGAATGAGCAGTTCTTC.

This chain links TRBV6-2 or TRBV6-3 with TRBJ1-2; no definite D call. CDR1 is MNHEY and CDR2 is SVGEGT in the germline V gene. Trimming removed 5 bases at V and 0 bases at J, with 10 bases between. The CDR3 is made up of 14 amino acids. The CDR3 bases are TGTGCCAGCAGTAGCCCGGGGTCTAACTATGGCTACACCTTC. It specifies CASSSPGSNYGYTF.

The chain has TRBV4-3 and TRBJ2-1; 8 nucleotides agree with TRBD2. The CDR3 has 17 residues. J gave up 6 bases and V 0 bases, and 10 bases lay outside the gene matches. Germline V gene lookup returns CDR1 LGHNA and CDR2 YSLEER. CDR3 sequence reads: CASSQDVFGLAGNEQFF. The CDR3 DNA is TGCGCCAGCAGCCAAGATGTGTTCGGACTAGCTGGCAATGAGCAGTTCTTC.

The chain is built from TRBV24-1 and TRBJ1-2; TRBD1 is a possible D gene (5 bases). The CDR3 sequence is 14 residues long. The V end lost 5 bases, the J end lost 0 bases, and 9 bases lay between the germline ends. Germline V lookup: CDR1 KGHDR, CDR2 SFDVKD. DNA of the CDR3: TGTGCCACCAGTGCTGACAGTTCTAACTATGGCTACACCTTC. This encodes CATSADSSNYGYTF.

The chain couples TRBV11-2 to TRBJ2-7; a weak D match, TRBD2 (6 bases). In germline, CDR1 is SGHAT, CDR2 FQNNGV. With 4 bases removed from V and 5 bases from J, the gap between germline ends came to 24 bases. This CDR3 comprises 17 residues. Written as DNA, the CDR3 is TGTGCCAGCAGCTCACACCCCCGGGGGAGGCTCTGGGACGAGCAGTACTTC. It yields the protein CASSSHPRGRLWDEQYF.